A selection of T cell receptor beta chains follows, all from one sample in a study of shared clonotypes between healthy human individuals. Produced via immunoSEQ multiplex PCR; TCRdb's table is partial and in-frame only. The repertoire includes 800,000 to 950,000 clones, approximately 96% of them detected once, and about 0.21% sits in the top ten. Sequenced sample: naive CD8+ T cells sorted from blood. Receptor source: a man aged 30 to 39 in good health. Both conserved end residues are trimmed from each CDR3. Fields, in order: J gene, CDR3 length, clone size, D gene, V gene, CDR3 protein. The D gene is left open where the match is weak. Only some rows state a clone size, as once, few, many or a class for expanded clones.

>TRBJ2-7|12|-|-|TRBV6-5
ASSGDPSSYEQY
>TRBJ1-2|10|once|TRBD1|TRBV13
ASSLGQVEVT
>TRBJ2-7|14|-|TRBD2|TRBV7-9
ASSQLAGPGRYEQY
>TRBJ2-7|12|-|TRBD2|TRBV6-5
ASSPTGTSVEQY
>TRBJ2-3|11|-|TRBD2|TRBV14
ASSYGLADTQY
>TRBJ2-1|14|-|TRBD2|TRBV13
ASSLPSEREGNEQF
>TRBJ1-4|12|-|-|TRBV11-2
ASSPTGLWEKLF
>TRBJ2-1|15|-|-|TRBV21-1
ASSPHWCGSSYNEQF
>TRBJ2-7|13|-|TRBD2|TRBV19
ASSISGLAAYEQY
>TRBJ2-1|15|-|-|TRBV29-1
SAFPAGRASILNEQF
>TRBJ2-3|10|-|-|TRBV11-3
ASSLYGDTQY
>TRBJ1-4|14|-|-|TRBV28
ASSLRSGGSNEKLF
>TRBJ2-7|12|-|-|TRBV7-9
ASSLYEVTYEQY
>TRBJ2-5|11|-|TRBD1|TRBV7-9
ASSRTGEETQY
>TRBJ2-1|12|-|-|TRBV6-5
ASSYSGTYNEQF
>TRBJ2-2|12|-|TRBD1|TRBV27
ASSLQGAPGELF
>TRBJ2-7|15|-|-|TRBV19
ASSIKPTNRGPYEQY
>TRBJ2-7|12|-|-|TRBV7-8
ASSLGESSYEQY
>TRBJ2-7|13|-|TRBD1|TRBV27
ASSSRGTGKRRAY
>TRBJ2-2|12|-|TRBD1|TRBV30
AWSWGQGAGELF
>TRBJ2-2|18|-|TRBD2|TRBV18
ASSRRLAGAPLEYTGELF
>TRBJ2-1|14|-|TRBD2|TRBV27
ASSLYSGKLYNEQF
>TRBJ2-7|13|-|-|TRBV7-9
ASSLTGYLAYEQY
>TRBJ2-1|11|once|-|TRBV28
ASSLVAHNEQF
>TRBJ2-1|16|-|TRBD2|TRBV7-2
ASSWRLAGGLSYNEQF
>TRBJ2-7|17|-|TRBD2|TRBV4-2
ASSLLLRESGRNPYEQY
>TRBJ1-5|12|-|TRBD1|TRBV27
ASSLIQGAQPQH
>TRBJ2-7|13|-|-|TRBV25-1
ASSDWQGVKREQY
>TRBJ2-7|12|-|-|TRBV10-1
ASSEVQGSYEQY
>TRBJ2-7|10|-|-|TRBV29-1
SVEEGSYEQY
>TRBJ1-1|12|-|-|TRBV27
ASTRIGVNTEAF
>TRBJ2-7|15|-|-|TRBV4-3
ASSQDRGLPALHEQY
>TRBJ1-1|13|-|-|TRBV4-3
ASSQDKLWDGEAF
>TRBJ1-5|13|-|-|TRBV7-8
ASSSGVREVQPQH
>TRBJ1-1|11|-|-|TRBV10-1
ASSAPSGTEAF
>TRBJ2-7|13|-|-|TRBV28
ASSLYRGAFYEQY
>TRBJ2-7|13|-|-|TRBV2
ASSEAGTQSYEQY
>TRBJ2-1|13|-|-|TRBV6-8
ARGGGSSSYNEQF
>TRBJ2-7|11|once|-|TRBV7-8
ASNLPGIYEQY
>TRBJ2-2|12|-|TRBD2|TRBV29-1
SVASGTNTGELF
>TRBJ2-1|11|-|-|TRBV5-1
ASNPTSLAEQF
>TRBJ2-7|12|-|-|TRBV28
ASSFAGKNYEQY
>TRBJ2-7|12|-|-|TRBV27
ASSLYGQTYEQY
>TRBJ2-2|11|-|-|TRBV7-9
ASSPAVTGELF
>TRBJ1-5|14|-|-|TRBV6-1
ASSEDFSGRNQPQH
>TRBJ2-3|13|-|TRBD2|TRBV19
ATAVAGDDTDTQY
>TRBJ2-1|12|-|TRBD2|TRBV7-7
ASSLDLADNEQF
>TRBJ1-1|12|-|-|TRBV13
ASGSGDSGTEAF
>TRBJ2-7|13|-|TRBD2|TRBV7-9
ASSGVRAGPGEQY
>TRBJ1-1|14|-|-|TRBV19
ASSIRGRGEYTEAF
>TRBJ2-1|15|-|TRBD2|TRBV18
ASSPSTAGGPYNEQF
>TRBJ2-7|13|-|-|TRBV5-6
ASSLRPEGSYEQY
>TRBJ2-1|11|-|TRBD1|TRBV27
ASSRGGGHEQF